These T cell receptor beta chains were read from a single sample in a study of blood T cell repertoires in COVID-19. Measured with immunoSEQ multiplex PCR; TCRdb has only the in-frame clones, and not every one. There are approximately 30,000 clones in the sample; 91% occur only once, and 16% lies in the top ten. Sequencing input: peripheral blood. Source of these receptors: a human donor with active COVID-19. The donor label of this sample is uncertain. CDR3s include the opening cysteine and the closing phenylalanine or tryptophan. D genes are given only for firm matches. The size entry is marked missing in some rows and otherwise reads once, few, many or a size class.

CASSIGAGGFRSGYTF,TGTGCCAGTAGTATAGGAGCAGGGGGCTTTAGGAGTGGCTACACCTTC,.,TRBJ1-2,TRBD1,16,TRBV19
CASSPSGTPFNEKLFF,TGCGCCAGCAGCCCATCCGGGACACCCTTTAATGAAAAACTGTTTTTT,.,TRBJ1-4,.,16,TRBV5-1
CASSYGTGHNSPLHF,TGTGCCAGCAGTTATGGGACAGGCCATAATTCACCCCTCCACTTT,.,TRBJ1-6,TRBD1,15,TRBV6-5
CASSLWDRSYEQYF,TGTGCCAGCAGTTTATGGGACAGATCCTACGAGCAGTACTTC,.,TRBJ2-7,TRBD1,14,TRBV27
CASSQDGTSRETQYF,TGTGCCAGCAGCCAAGACGGCACTAGCCGAGAGACCCAGTACTTC,.,TRBJ2-5,.,15,TRBV3-1/TRBV3-2
CASITMGRLGYEQYF,TGTGCCAGCATCACCATGGGGCGGTTAGGCTACGAGCAGTACTTC,.,TRBJ2-7,.,15,TRBV27
CASSENVAVGYTF,TGTGCCAGCAGTGAAAACGTCGCAGTTGGCTACACCTTC,.,TRBJ1-2,.,13,TRBV6-1
CAWSWGSGGEQYF,TGTGCCTGGAGTTGGGGGAGCGGGGGAGAGCAGTACTTC,medium-sized,TRBJ2-7,TRBD2,13,TRBV30
CASSADSSTDTQYF,TGCGCCAGCAGTGCGGACTCAAGCACAGATACGCAGTATTTT,.,TRBJ2-3,.,14,TRBV10-1
CASSNARLYEQYF,TGTGCCAGCAGTAACGCTAGACTATACGAGCAGTACTTC,.,TRBJ2-7,.,13,TRBV6-2/TRBV6-3
CSASQGSYQETQYF,TGCAGTGCTAGTCAGGGTTCCTACCAAGAGACCCAGTACTTC,.,TRBJ2-5,.,14,TRBV20-1
CASSTDRGPPGNQPQHF,TGTGCCAGCAGCACGGACAGGGGCCCCCCGGGCAATCAGCCCCAGCATTTT,few,TRBJ1-5,TRBD1,17,TRBV7-3
CASRDRAFSGNTIYF,TGTGCCAGTCGGGACAGGGCTTTCTCTGGAAACACCATATATTTT,.,TRBJ1-3,TRBD1,15,TRBV19
CASGPGLSTDTQYF,TGTGCCAGCGGACCGGGACTTAGCACAGATACGCAGTATTTT,.,TRBJ2-3,.,14,TRBV2
CASSLDLQGTYEQYF,TGTGCCAGCAGCTTAGATTTGCAGGGTACTTACGAGCAGTACTTC,.,TRBJ2-7,.,15,TRBV11-2
CASSPTSGVNEQFF,TGTGCCAGCAGTCCGACTAGCGGGGTCAATGAGCAGTTCTTC,.,TRBJ2-1,TRBD2,14,TRBV27
CASSRGVEQFF,TGTGCCAGTAGTAGGGGGGTTGAGCAGTTCTTC,once,TRBJ2-1,.,11,TRBV19
CASSSSREREHYEQYF,TGCGCCAGCAGCTCAAGTAGGGAGCGGGAGCACTACGAGCAGTACTTC,.,TRBJ2-7,TRBD2,16,TRBV4-1
CASSPGVGLANTEAFF,TGTGCCAGCAGCCCGGGGGTGGGTTTAGCGAACACTGAAGCTTTCTTT,.,TRBJ1-1,.,16,TRBV7-9
CASSGLAGGEQYF,TGTGCCAGTAGTGGACTAGCCGGAGGGGAGCAGTACTTC,.,TRBJ2-7,TRBD2,13,TRBV19
CAIGQAPYEQYF,TGTGCCATCGGGCAGGCCCCCTACGAGCAGTACTTC,.,TRBJ2-7,.,12,TRBV10-3
CASSLSGATTDTQYF,TGTGCCAGCAGCTTAAGCGGGGCCACCACAGATACGCAGTATTTT,.,TRBJ2-3,TRBD2,15,TRBV11-3
CAWKTGGADTEAFF,TGTGCCTGGAAGACAGGGGGCGCAGACACTGAAGCTTTCTTT,.,TRBJ1-1,TRBD1,14,TRBV30
CASSLGVSSYNEQFF,TGTGCCAGCAGTCTAGGGGTTAGCTCCTACAATGAGCAGTTCTTC,.,TRBJ2-1,.,15,TRBV6-5
CAWNYPRQGSYEQYF,TGTGCCTGGAACTACCCCAGACAGGGCTCCTACGAGCAGTACTTC,.,TRBJ2-7,TRBD1,15,TRBV30
CASSLSGQGNTGELFF,TGCGCCAGCAGTTTGTCGGGACAGGGGAACACCGGGGAGCTGTTTTTT,.,TRBJ2-2,TRBD1,16,TRBV10-1